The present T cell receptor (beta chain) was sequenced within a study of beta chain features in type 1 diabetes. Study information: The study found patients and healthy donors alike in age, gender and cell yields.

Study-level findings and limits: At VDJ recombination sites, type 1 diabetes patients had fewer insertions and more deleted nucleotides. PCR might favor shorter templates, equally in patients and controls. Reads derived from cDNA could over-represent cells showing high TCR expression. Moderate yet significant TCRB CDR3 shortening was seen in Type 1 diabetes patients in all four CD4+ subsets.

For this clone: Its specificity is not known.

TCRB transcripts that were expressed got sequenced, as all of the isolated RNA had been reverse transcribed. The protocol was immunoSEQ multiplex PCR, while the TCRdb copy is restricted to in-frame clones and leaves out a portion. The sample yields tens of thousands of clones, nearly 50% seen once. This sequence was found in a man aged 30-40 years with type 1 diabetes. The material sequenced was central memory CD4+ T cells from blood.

CDR3: CAWSRDRTFYGYTF. CDR3 nucleotides: TGTGCCTGGAGTCGTGACAGGACTTTCTATGGCTACACCTTC. The rearrangement uses TRBV30 and TRBJ1-2; weak D call: TRBD1 (6 bases). Germline values: CDR1 GTSNPN, CDR2 SVGIG (reference sequence). Trimming cost V 2 bases and J 4 bases, with 14 bases left between them. CDR3 length equals 14 residues.